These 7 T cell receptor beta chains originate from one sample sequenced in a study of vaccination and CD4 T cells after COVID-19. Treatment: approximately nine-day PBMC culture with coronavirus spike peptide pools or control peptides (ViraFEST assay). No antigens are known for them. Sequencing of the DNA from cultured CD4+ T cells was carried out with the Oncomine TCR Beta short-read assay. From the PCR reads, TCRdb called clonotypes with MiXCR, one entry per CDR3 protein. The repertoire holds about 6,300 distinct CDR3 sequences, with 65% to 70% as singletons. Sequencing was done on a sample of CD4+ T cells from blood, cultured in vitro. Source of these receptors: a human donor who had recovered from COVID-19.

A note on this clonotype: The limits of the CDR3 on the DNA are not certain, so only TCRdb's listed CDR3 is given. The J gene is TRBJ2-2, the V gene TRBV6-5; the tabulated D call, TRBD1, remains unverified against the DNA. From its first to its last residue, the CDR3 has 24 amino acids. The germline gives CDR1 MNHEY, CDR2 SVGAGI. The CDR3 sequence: CASSSTGFSSYEQYFGPVTGELFF.

The CDR3 DNA reads as TGTGCCACCAGCAAACGAAGTGGACAGGGAGTCTATGGCTACACCTTC. Its translation is CATSKRSGQGVYGYTF. The chain uses TRBV15 and TRBJ1-2, with 8 bases that match TRBD1. CDR3 size: 16 residues. CDR1 is LNHNV and CDR2 is YYDKDF in the germline V gene (reference sequence). V gave up 4 bases and J gave up 4 bases; unmatched junction bases: 11.

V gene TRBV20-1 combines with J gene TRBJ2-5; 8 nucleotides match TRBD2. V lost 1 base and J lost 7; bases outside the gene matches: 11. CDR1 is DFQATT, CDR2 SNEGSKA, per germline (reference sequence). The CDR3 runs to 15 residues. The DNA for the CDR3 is TGCAGTGCTAGAGTAGCGGGACTAGGCGATGGGACCCAGTACTTC. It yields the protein CSARVAGLGDGTQYF.

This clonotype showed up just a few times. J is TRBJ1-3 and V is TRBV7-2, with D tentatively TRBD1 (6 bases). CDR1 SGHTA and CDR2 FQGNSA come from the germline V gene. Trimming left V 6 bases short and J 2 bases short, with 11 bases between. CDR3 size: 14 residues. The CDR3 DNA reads TGTGCCAGCAGATTAACAGGGACTGGAAACACCATATATTTT. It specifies CASRLTGTGNTIYF.

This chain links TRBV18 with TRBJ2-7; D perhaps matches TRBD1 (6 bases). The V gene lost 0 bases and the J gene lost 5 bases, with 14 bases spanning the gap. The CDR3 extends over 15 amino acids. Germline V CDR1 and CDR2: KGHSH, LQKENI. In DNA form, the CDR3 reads TGTGCCAGCTCACCACCCGGCGCAGGGGCCAACGAGCAGTACTTC. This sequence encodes CASSPPGAGANEQYF.

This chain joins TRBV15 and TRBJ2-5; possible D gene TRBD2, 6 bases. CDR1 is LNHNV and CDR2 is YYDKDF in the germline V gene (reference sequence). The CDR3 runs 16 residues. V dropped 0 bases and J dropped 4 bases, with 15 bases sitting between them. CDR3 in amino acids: CATSRDHPGAGETQYF. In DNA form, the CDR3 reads TGTGCCACCAGCAGAGATCACCCGGGAGCAGGAGAGACCCAGTACTTC.

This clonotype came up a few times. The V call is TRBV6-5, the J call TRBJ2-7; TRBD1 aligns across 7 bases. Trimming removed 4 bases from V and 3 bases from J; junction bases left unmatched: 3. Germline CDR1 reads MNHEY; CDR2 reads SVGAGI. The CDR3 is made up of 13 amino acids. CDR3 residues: CASSWDSHYEQYF. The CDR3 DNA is TGTGCCAGCAGTTGGGACAGTCACTACGAGCAGTACTTC.